This TCR beta chain was captured in a study of blood T cell repertoires in COVID-19. This CDR3 comprises 13 residues. The germline V gene has CDR1 MRHNA and CDR2 SNTAGT. The V and J ends lost 6 bases and 5 bases, in that order; junction bases with no gene match: 6. Per the authors' pipeline: Estimation of nucleated cell counts was performed using reference gene primer amplification. Data came from immunoSEQ multiplex PCR; TCRdb stores just in-frame clones and leaves some out. Clone size and the V and J calls come from that table; the DNA yielded D and trimming. This repertoire shows just over 650,000 clones, over 80% found once; its top ten account for about 0.26%.

The clonotype originates from a woman between 18 and 29 years old with acute or convalescent COVID-19. Sequencing was performed on peripheral blood. The V and J genes are TRBV6-4 and TRBJ1-2; TRBD1 matches 7 bases. CDR3 loop: CASSESGQYGYTF. The CDR3 DNA sequence: TGTGCCAGCAGCGAGTCGGGACAGTATGGCTACACCTTC.